This T cell receptor beta chain derives from a study of shared clonotypes between healthy human individuals. Study at large: The composition of the donors was a couple of women and three men aged 18 to 49. Findings and limits, study-wide: An effect of sequencing depth on clonotype sharing among donors was expected. Generation of non-shared clonotypes was less probable than generation of clonotypes shared by all four donors. Across subsets, estimated richness was generally greater for naive than for memory populations.

This table comes from immunoSEQ multiplex PCR, and its TCRdb copy is limited to in-frame clones, with some not included. Of over 2 million clones listed, 85% to 95% are singletons. For this clone: Its target is unknown. An end of the junction differs from the germline gene, which may be a read error.

Germline CDR1 reads SSHAT; CDR2 reads FNYEAQ (reference sequence). CDR3 length: 16 amino acids. The sequence was collected from a man between 18 and 29 years old in good health. Sequenced material: naive CD4+ T cells sorted from blood. Subset in this sample: CD45RA+ positively selected. V usage is TRBV7-7 and J usage is TRBJ2-5; 9 positions agree with TRBD2. CDR3 sequence: CASSPGLASIQETQYF. The CDR3 nucleotides are TGTGCTAGCAGCCCAGGACTAGCGTCAATCCAAGAGACCCAGTACTTC.